What follows are 2 T cell receptor beta chains derived from one specimen sequenced in a study of blood T cell repertoires in COVID-19. Profiling relied on immunoSEQ multiplex PCR, and the TCRdb table lists in-frame clones only, not all of them. Among 150,000 to 200,000 clones listed, 70% to 90% were seen once. Input material: peripheral blood. The origin of the receptors is a woman older than 75 with COVID-19, enrolled during active disease.

The chain links TRBV19 to TRBJ2-7; TRBD2 matches 8 bases. With 3 bases clipped from V and 3 bases from J, the junction kept 1 base outside the gene matches. The CDR3 loop spans 13 amino acids. Germline-derived CDR1 and CDR2 are LNHDA and SQIVND (reference sequence). In nucleotides, the CDR3 is TGTGCCAGTAGTATCGGGGGGGGCTACGAGCAGTACTTC. The encoded protein is CASSIGGGYEQYF.

This clone was seen a single time. V is TRBV28 and J is TRBJ1-5, with D possibly being TRBD1 (5 bases). The CDR3 length is 12 residues. The germline V gene has CDR1 MDHEN and CDR2 SYDVKM. Trimming took off 8 bases at V and 6 bases at J, with 11 bases between the two ends. The CDR3 bases are TGTGCCAGCGACAGAGCAGGTCAGCCCCAGCATTTT. Translating gives CASDRAGQPQHF.